These 19 T cell receptor beta chains were all obtained from the same sample, sequenced in a study of cytomegalovirus exposure and HLA in healthy donors. PCR used 60 Vbeta primers and 13 Jbeta primers. Here immunoSEQ multiplex PCR was the method, and the copy in TCRdb shows in-frame clones only, minus some. The data show roughly 80,000 clones, 62% seen once. Sequences were obtained from PBMCs. These TCRs come from a male donor in good health and CMV-seropositive.

This clone was observed a few times. The rearrangement joins TRBV6-4 to TRBJ2-7, with 11 bases fitting TRBD1. The V gene's germline CDR1 is MRHNA and CDR2 SNTAGT. Trimming cost V 3 bases and J 8 bases; bases outside gene matches: 6. This CDR3 spans 14 amino acids. The CDR3 protein is CASSEDRGPGKQYF. CDR3 DNA: TGTGCCAGCAGTGAGGACAGGGGGCCAGGGAAGCAGTACTTC.

The chain recombines TRBV6-6 with TRBJ2-3; D possibly corresponds to TRBD2 (6 bases). The germline gives CDR1 MNHNY, CDR2 SVGAGI (reference sequence). The V end lost 8 bases, the J end lost 3 bases, and 12 bases lay between the germline ends. CDR3 length equals 13 residues. The DNA of the CDR3 is TGTGCCAGCCGCGGGGCCGCGACAGATACGCAGTATTTT. Translated: CASRGAATDTQYF.

The V call is TRBV27, the J call TRBJ2-7, with D perhaps TRBD1 (5 bases). The CDR3 length is 15 residues. V was shortened by 1 base and J by 3 bases, with 13 bases between the two germline ends. Germline assignment: CDR1 MNHEY and CDR2 SMNVEV (reference sequence). The CDR3 DNA follows: TGTGCCAGCAGTTTATTGGGGCAGGGAAGCTACGAGCAGTACTTC. Residues: CASSLLGQGSYEQYF.

The rearrangement links TRBV5-4 to TRBJ1-2; D is unclear. CDR1 is SGHNT, CDR2 YYREEE, per germline (reference sequence). There are 13 residues in the CDR3. V lost 0 bases, J lost 3 bases, and 6 bases lay in between. CDR3 DNA: TGTGCCAGCAGCTTGGAAGCTGACTATGGCTACACCTTC. This encodes CASSLEADYGYTF.

The chain uses TRBV27 and TRBJ2-7, with TRBD1 matching over 7 bases. Germline CDR1 is MNHEY and CDR2 is SMNVEV (reference sequence). The V segment lost 3 bases and the J segment 7 bases; nucleotides outside the gene matches: 6. The CDR3 is made up of 13 amino acids. The CDR3 nucleotides are TGTGCCAGCAGTTTCAAACAGGGGATTGAGCAGTACTTC. This codes for CASSFKQGIEQYF.

This clone has more than one count but fewer than ten. V gene TRBV6-6 combines with J gene TRBJ2-2; a possible D gene is TRBD2 (7 bases). The germline gives CDR1 MNHNY, CDR2 SVGAGI (reference sequence). Trimming left V 9 bases short and J 5 bases short, with 16 bases between. This CDR3 is built from 14 residues. The CDR3 DNA reads TGTGCCAGTGCGGAGGGGGGGCGGACCGGGGAGCTGTTTTTT. Its translation: CASAEGGRTGELFF.

This CDR3 is CASRGRDRGLDEQFF. The CDR3 DNA follows: TGTGCCAGCCGGGGGAGGGACAGGGGGCTCGATGAGCAGTTCTTC. V and J are TRBV28 and TRBJ2-1, with 12 bases fitting TRBD1. The CDR3 loop spans 15 amino acids. Germline values: CDR1 MDHEN, CDR2 SYDVKM. V shed 8 bases and J 8 bases; nucleotides not matched to a gene: 10.

This clone turned up a few times. This chain connects TRBV2 to TRBJ1-2; 8 nucleotides match TRBD1. The CDR3 spans 15 residues. V dropped 6 bases and J dropped 0; count of bases not matched to a gene: 6. Germline CDR1 reads SNHLY; CDR2 reads FYNNEI. The CDR3 reads CASSLGQATNYGYTF. DNA of the CDR3: TGTGCCAGCAGCCTGGGACAGGCCACTAACTATGGCTACACCTTC.

The gene calls are TRBV15 and TRBJ2-7; D is unresolved. The germline CDR1 and CDR2 sequences are LNHNV and YYDKDF (reference sequence). The CDR3 sequence is 13 residues long. V lost 0 bases and J 12 bases, leaving 15 bases between the germline ends. The CDR3 loop reads CATSRDFHEALYF. Written as DNA, the CDR3 is TGTGCCACCAGCAGAGATTTCCACGAAGCTCTGTACTTC.

This chain links TRBV29-1 with TRBJ2-7; the D gene is possibly TRBD1 (5 bases). Germline CDR1 reads SQVTM; CDR2 reads ANQGSEA. The CDR3 runs to 13 residues. V gave up 1 base and J gave up 2 bases, with 9 bases separating them. CDR3 sequence (DNA): TGCAGCGTTGAAGGGCAGGGTGCCTACGAGCAGTACTTC. Translating it yields CSVEGQGAYEQYF.

The chain uses TRBV6-5 and TRBJ1-1, with D tentatively TRBD1 (5 bases). This CDR3 region has 13 residues. CDR1 MNHEY and CDR2 SVGAGI come from the germline V gene. V was cut by 5 bases and J by 0 bases, with 7 bases left in between. CDR3 in DNA: TGTGCCAGCAGTGAACAGGTGAACACTGAAGCTTTCTTT. Protein: CASSEQVNTEAFF.

This rearrangement joins TRBV14 to TRBJ1-1, with D possibly TRBD1 on 5 matching bases. V dropped 4 bases and J dropped 5 bases, with 11 bases sitting between them. This CDR3 is built from 13 residues. Per the germline V gene, CDR1 is SGHDN and CDR2 is FVKESK. The CDR3 DNA follows: TGTGCCAGCAGCCTCATCCAGGGAACTGAAGCTTTCTTT. It yields the protein CASSLIQGTEAFF.

This clone was found a few times. The chain couples TRBV5-1 to TRBJ2-2; D is possibly TRBD2 (6 bases). V lost 2 bases and J lost 5, with 7 bases in between. Germline V lookup: CDR1 SGHRS, CDR2 YFSETQ. This CDR3 is built from 13 residues. The CDR3, as DNA: TGCGCCAGCAGCTTAGCGGGTACCGGGGAGCTGTTTTTT. Translated: CASSLAGTGELFF.

J is TRBJ2-7 and V is TRBV6-5, with 10 nucleotides matching TRBD2. The germline V gene has CDR1 MNHEY and CDR2 SVGAGI. The CDR3 length is 14 residues. Losses at the gene ends were 6 bases for V and 2 bases for J; bases not matched to a gene: 4. CDR3 DNA: TGTGCCAGCAGCCTTAGCGGGAGGACCTACGAGCAGTACTTC. It codes for CASSLSGRTYEQYF.

V is TRBV19 and J is TRBJ1-4; D not certain. CDR1 LNHDA and CDR2 SQIVND come from the germline V gene (reference sequence). Trimming took 0 bases from V and 3 from J, leaving 14 bases between them. The CDR3 sequence is 17 residues long. The CDR3 spells CASSIEDLSGSNEKLFF. DNA for the CDR3: TGTGCCAGTAGTATAGAGGACTTATCGGGGTCTAATGAAAAACTGTTTTTT.

The chain recombines TRBV29-1 with TRBJ1-4, with 9 bases matching TRBD1. V shed 5 bases and J 8 bases; nucleotides not matched to a gene: 6. This CDR3 region has 13 residues. From germline, CDR1 is SQVTM and CDR2 ANQGSEA. CDR3 coding DNA: TGCAGCGTTTCCGGGACAGGGAGCGAAAAACTGTTTTTT. This gives the protein CSVSGTGSEKLFF.

V gene TRBV11-3 combines with J gene TRBJ2-3, with 8 bases fitting TRBD2. This CDR3 contains 18 residues. The J segment lost 3 bases and the V segment lost 1 base, leaving 12 bases of the junction unmatched. CDR1 and CDR2 from the germline V gene are SGHNT and YENEEA. CDR3 protein: CASSLGRTSQRGTDTQYF. The CDR3, as DNA: TGTGCCAGCAGCTTAGGAAGGACTAGCCAAAGAGGGACAGATACGCAGTATTTT. Variable domain in full (rest from reference TRBV11-3 and TRBJ2-3): EAGVVQSPRYKIIEKKQPVAFWCNPISGHNTLYWYLQNLGQGPELLIRYENEEAVDDSQLPKDRFSAERLKGVDSTLKIQPAELGDSAVYLCASSLGRTSQRGTDTQYFGPGTRLTVL.

The chain combines TRBV19 with TRBJ1-3; 9 bases line up with TRBD1. The CDR3 contains 18 residues. CDR1 and CDR2 from the germline V gene are LNHDA and SQIVND (reference sequence). J lost 2 bases, V lost 4 bases, and 12 bases had no gene match. The chain's CDR3 is CASSTRPGTGIPGNTIYF. The DNA for the CDR3 is TGTGCCAGTAGTACTCGCCCTGGGACAGGGATTCCTGGAAACACCATATATTTT.

This clone was seen a handful of times. The rearrangement joins TRBV15 to TRBJ1-1; D may be TRBD1 (5 bases). The ends were cut back, 0 bases at V and 4 bases at J, with 9 bases in the middle. The CDR3 loop spans 14 amino acids. In germline, CDR1 is LNHNV, CDR2 YYDKDF (reference sequence). CDR3 sequence (DNA): TGTGCCACCAGCAGAGATCTCAGGGCCACTGAAGCTTTCTTT. It specifies CATSRDLRATEAFF.